Listed below are T cell receptor beta chains from one sample, sequenced in a study of beta chain features in type 1 diabetes. Libraries were prepared by immunoSEQ multiplex PCR; TCRdb keeps only in-frame clonotypes and omits some of them. There are 680,000 or so clones in the sample; about an eighth occur only once, and roughly 0.022% lies in the top ten. Sequencing used naive CD4+ T cells from blood. Receptors originate from a man aged 18 to 29 with type 1 diabetes. Both conserved end residues are part of each CDR3. The D gene is left open where the match is weak. A row's size may be missing; if present it is once, few, many or a size class.

TRBV5-7	NA	few	TRBJ2-3	TGTGCCAGCAGCCCCGCGCCGGCGGGTCCCACAGATACGCAGTATTTT	CASSPAPAGPTDTQYF
TRBV6-6	NA	NA	TRBJ2-2	TGTGCCAGCAGTGAGGAGGCGGACACCGGGGAGCTGTTTTTT	CASSEEADTGELFF
TRBV10-2	TRBD1	few	TRBJ2-3	TGCGCCAGCAGTGAGTCAGACAGGGCCACAGATACGCAGTATTTT	CASSESDRATDTQYF
TRBV30	NA	NA	TRBJ2-3	TGTGCCTGGAGTGTAGTCCCCCCAGATACGCAGTATTTT	CAWSVVPPDTQYF
TRBV5-4	TRBD1	few	TRBJ1-1	TGTGCCAGCAGCCAACGGACAGGGGGGACTCTGCACACTGAAGCTTTCTTT	CASSQRTGGTLHTEAFF
TRBV14	NA	NA	TRBJ1-2	TGTGCCAGCAGCCAAGAGCAGGGTGGCTATGGCTACACCTTC	CASSQEQGGYGYTF
TRBV2	TRBD1	few	TRBJ1-4	TGTGCCAGCAGTGAAGCGACAGGGAAGGGGGAAAAACTGTTTTTT	CASSEATGKGEKLFF
TRBV6-5	NA	NA	TRBJ1-1	TGTGCCAGCAGTACAGGGAATGAAGCTTTCTTT	CASSTGNEAFF
TRBV9	NA	few	TRBJ2-7	TGTGCCAGCAGCGTATCGGGGGCCGAGCAGTACTTC	CASSVSGAEQYF
TRBV28	NA	NA	TRBJ1-1	TGTGCCAGCATAGGGCAGGGCTACACTGAAGCTTTCTTT	CASIGQGYTEAFF
TRBV13	TRBD1	few	TRBJ1-2	TGTGCCAGCAGCCCCTTCCGGGACAGCTATGACTACACCTTC	CASSPFRDSYDYTF
TRBV14	NA	NA	TRBJ1-2	TGTGCCAGCAGCCAAAGCAGGGGCACACGCTATGGCTACACCTTC	CASSQSRGTRYGYTF
TRBV7-2	NA	few	TRBJ1-1	TGTGCCAGCAGCTTAGAGCCAGGACGAATGAACACTGAAGCTTTCTTT	CASSLEPGRMNTEAFF
TRBV7-9	NA	few	TRBJ1-4	TGTGCCAGCAGCTTAGGAGAAGTAGCAACTAATGAAAAACTGTTTTTT	CASSLGEVATNEKLFF
TRBV29-1	NA	NA	TRBJ1-1	TGCAGCGTTGGTGGCCGAATGAACACTGAAGCTTTCTTT	CSVGGRMNTEAFF
TRBV18	NA	few	TRBJ1-1	TGTGCCAGCTCACGGGGCATTGATACTGAAGCTTTCTTT	CASSRGIDTEAFF
TRBV13	NA	NA	TRBJ1-2	TGTGCCAGCAGCCCGCAGGGTAGTGGCTACACCTTC	CASSPQGSGYTF